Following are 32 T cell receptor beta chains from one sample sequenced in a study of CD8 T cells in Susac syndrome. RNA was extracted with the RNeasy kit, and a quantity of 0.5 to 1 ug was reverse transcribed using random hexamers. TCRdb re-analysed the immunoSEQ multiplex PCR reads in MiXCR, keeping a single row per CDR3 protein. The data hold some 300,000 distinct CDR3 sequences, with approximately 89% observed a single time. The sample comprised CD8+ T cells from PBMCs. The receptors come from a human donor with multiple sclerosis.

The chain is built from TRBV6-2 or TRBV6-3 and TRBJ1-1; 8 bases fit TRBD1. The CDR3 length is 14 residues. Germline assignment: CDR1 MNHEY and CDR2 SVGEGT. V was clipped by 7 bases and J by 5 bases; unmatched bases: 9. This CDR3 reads CASTLTGGFTEAFF. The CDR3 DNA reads TGTGCCAGCACATTAACAGGGGGGTTTACTGAAGCTTTCTTT.

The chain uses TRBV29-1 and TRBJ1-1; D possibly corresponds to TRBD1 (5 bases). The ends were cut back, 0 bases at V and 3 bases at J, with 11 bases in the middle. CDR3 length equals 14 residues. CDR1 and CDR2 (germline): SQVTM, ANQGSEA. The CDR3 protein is CSVEDRGFYTEAFF. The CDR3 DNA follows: TGCAGCGTTGAAGATCGGGGGTTCTACACTGAAGCTTTCTTT.

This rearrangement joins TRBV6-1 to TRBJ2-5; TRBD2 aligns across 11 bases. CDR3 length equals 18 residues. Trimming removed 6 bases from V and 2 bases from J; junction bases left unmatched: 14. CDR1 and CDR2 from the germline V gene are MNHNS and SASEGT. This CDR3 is CASSPLRDSGRVQETQYF. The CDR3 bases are TGTGCCAGCAGCCCCCTACGTGATAGCGGGAGGGTACAAGAGACCCAGTACTTC.

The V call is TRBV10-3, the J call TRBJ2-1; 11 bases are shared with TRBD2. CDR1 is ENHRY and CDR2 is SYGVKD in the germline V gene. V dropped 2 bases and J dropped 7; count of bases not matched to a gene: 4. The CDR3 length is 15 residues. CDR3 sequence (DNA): TGTGCCATCAGTGAGGTAACTAGCGGGAGAAATGAGCAGTTCTTC. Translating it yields CAISEVTSGRNEQFF.

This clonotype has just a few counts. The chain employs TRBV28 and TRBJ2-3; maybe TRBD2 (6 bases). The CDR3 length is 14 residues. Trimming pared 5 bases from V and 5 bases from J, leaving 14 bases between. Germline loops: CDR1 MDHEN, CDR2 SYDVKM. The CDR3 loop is CASSPSGRRDTQYF. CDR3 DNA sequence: TGTGCCAGCAGTCCGAGTGGGAGGCGAGATACGCAGTATTTT.

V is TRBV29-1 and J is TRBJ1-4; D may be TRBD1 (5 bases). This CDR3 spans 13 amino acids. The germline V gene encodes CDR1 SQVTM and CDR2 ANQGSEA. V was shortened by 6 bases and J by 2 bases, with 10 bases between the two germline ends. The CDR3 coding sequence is TGCAGCGTCCCCGCAGGGACTAATGAAAAACTGTTTTTT. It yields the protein CSVPAGTNEKLFF.

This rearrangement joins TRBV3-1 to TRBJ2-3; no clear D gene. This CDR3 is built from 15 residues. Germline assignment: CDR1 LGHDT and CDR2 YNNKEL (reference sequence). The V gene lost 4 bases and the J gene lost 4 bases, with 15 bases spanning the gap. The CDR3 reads CASSPTQLRADTQYF. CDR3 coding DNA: TGTGCCAGCAGCCCCACGCAACTTAGGGCAGATACGCAGTATTTT.

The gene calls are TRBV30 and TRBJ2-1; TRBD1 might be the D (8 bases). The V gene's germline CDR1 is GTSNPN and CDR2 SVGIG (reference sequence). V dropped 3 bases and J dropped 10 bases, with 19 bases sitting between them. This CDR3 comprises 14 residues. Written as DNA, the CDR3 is TGTGCCTGGAGCGTCGGACAGGGAGGGAGGGAGCAGTTCTTC. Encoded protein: CAWSVGQGGREQFF.

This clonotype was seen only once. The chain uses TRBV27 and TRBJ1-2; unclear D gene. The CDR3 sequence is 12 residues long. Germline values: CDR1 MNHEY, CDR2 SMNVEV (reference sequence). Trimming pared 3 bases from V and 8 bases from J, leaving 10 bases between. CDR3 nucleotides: TGTGCCAGCAGTTTTCGGACTGGGGGCTACACCTTC. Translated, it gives CASSFRTGGYTF.

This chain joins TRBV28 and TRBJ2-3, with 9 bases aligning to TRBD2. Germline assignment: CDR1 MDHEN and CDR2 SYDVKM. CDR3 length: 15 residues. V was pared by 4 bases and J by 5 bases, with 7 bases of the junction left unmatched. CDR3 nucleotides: TGTGCCAGCAGTTCTGGGCGGGGGGGCCGAGATACGCAGTATTTT. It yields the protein CASSSGRGGRDTQYF.

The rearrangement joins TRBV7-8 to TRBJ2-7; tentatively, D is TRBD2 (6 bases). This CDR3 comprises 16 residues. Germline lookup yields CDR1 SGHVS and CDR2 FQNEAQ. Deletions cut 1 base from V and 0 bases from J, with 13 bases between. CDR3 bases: TGTGCCAGCAGCTTAGTCCTCCGGGAGAGCTCCTACGAGCAGTACTTC. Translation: CASSLVLRESSYEQYF.

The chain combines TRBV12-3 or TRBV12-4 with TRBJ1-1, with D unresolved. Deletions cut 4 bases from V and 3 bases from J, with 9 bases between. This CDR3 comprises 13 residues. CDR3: CASSSFTDTEAFF. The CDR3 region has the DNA TGTGCCAGCAGTTCTTTCACGGACACTGAAGCTTTCTTT.

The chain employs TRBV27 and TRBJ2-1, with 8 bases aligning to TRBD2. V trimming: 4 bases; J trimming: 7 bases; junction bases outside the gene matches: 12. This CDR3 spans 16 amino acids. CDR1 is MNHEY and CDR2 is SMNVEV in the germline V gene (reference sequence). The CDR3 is CASSSISGGPENEQFF. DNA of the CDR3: TGTGCCAGCAGTTCTATCTCGGGGGGGCCTGAGAATGAGCAGTTCTTC.

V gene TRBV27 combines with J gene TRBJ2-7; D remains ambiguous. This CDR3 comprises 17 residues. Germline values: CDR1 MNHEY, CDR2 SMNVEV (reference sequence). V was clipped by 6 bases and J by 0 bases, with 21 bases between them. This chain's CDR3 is CASSPLPGRDVSYEQYF. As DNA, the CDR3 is TGTGCCAGCAGCCCACTCCCGGGTCGAGATGTCTCCTACGAGCAGTACTTC.

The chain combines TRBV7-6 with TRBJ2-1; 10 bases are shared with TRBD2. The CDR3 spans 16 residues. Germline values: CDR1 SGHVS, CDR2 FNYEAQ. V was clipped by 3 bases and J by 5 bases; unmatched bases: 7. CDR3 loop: CASSLLLAGTNNEQFF. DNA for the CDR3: TGTGCCAGCAGCTTGTTACTAGCGGGAACCAACAATGAGCAGTTCTTC.

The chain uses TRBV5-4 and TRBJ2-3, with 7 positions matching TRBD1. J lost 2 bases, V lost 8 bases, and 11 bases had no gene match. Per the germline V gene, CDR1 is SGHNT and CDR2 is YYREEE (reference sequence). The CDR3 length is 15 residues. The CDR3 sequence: CASSARRGNTDTQYF. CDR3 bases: TGTGCCAGTAGCGCCCGCAGGGGGAACACAGATACGCAGTATTTT.

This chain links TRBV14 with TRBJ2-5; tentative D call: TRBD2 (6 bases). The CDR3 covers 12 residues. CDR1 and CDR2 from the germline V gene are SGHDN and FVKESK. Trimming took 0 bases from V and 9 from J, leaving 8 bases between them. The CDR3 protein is CASSQDPGAQYF. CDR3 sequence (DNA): TGTGCCAGCAGCCAAGATCCGGGGGCCCAGTACTTC.

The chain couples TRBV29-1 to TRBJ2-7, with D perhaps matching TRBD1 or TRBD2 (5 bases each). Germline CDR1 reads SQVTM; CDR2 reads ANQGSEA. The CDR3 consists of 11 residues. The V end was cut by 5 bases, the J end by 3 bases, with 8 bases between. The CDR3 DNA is TGCAGCGTTCCTGGGGGCTACGAGCAGTACTTC. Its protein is CSVPGGYEQYF.

The CDR3: CASSNPTTGPNEKLFF. The DNA of the CDR3 is TGTGCCAGCTCAAACCCGACGACAGGTCCAAATGAAAAACTGTTTTTT. The chain carries TRBV18 and TRBJ1-4; tentatively, D is TRBD1 (6 bases). This CDR3 is built from 16 residues. V gave up 5 bases and J gave up 5 bases, with 18 bases separating them. The germline V gene has CDR1 KGHSH and CDR2 LQKENI. The variable domain in full, completed from reference TRBV18 and TRBJ1-4, reads NAGVMQNPRHLVRRRGQEARLRCSPMKGHSHVYWYRQLPEEGLKFMVYLQKENIIDESGMPKERFSAEFPKEGPSILRIQQVVRGDSAAYFCASSNPTTGPNEKLFFGSGTQLSVL.

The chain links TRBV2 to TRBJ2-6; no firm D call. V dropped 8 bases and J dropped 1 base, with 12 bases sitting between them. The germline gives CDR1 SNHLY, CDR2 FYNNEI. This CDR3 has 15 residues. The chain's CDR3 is CASGGILSGANVLTF. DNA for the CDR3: TGTGCCAGCGGTGGGATTTTATCTGGGGCCAACGTCCTGACTTTC.

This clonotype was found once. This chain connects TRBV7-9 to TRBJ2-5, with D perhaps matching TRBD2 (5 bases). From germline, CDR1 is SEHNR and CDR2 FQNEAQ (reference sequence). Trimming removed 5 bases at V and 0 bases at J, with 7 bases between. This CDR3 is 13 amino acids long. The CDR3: CASSRADQETQYF. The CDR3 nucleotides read TGTGCCAGCAGCCGAGCGGACCAAGAGACCCAGTACTTC.

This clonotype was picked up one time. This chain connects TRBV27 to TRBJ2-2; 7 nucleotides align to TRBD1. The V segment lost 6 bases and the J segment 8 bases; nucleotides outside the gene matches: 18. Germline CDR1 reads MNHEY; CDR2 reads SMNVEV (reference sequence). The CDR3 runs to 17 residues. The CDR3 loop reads CASRPLRTGALTGELFF. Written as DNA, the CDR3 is TGTGCCAGCAGACCCCTCCGGACAGGTGCTTTAACTGGGGAGCTGTTTTTT.

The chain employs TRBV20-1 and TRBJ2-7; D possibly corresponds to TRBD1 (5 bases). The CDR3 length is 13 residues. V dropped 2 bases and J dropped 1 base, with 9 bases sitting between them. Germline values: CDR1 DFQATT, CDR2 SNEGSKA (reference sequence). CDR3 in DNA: TGCAGTGCTAGACAGACAGTTTCCTACGAGCAGTACTTC. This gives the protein CSARQTVSYEQYF.

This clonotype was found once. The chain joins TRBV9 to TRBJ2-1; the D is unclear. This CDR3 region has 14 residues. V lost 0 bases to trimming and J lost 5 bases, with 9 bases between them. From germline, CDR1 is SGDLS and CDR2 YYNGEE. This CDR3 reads CASSVVSENNEQFF. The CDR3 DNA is TGTGCCAGCAGCGTAGTTTCGGAAAACAATGAGCAGTTCTTC.

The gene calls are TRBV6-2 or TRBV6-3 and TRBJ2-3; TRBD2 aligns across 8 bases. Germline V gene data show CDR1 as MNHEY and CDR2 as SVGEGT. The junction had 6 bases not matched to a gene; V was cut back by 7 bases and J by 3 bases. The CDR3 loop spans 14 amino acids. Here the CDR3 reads CASKGGRPTDTQYF. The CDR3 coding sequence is TGTGCCAGCAAAGGCGGGAGGCCAACAGATACGCAGTATTTT.

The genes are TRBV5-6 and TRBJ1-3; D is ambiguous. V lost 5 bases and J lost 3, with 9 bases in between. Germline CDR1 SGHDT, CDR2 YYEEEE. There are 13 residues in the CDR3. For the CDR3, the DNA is TGTGCCAGCAGTTCGGGAAATGGAAACACCATATATTTT. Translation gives CASSSGNGNTIYF. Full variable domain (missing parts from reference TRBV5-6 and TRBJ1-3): DAGVTQSPTHLIKTRGQQVTLRCSPKSGHDTVSWYQQALGQGPQFIFQYYEEEERQRGNFPDRFSGHQFPNYSSELNVNALLLGDSALYLCASSSGNGNTIYFGEGSWLTVV.

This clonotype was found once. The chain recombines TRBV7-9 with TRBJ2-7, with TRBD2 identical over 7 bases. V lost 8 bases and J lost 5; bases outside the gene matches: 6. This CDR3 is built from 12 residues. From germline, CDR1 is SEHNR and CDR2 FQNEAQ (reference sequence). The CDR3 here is CASSSGIDEQYF. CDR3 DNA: TGTGCCAGCTCCAGCGGGATCGACGAGCAGTACTTC.

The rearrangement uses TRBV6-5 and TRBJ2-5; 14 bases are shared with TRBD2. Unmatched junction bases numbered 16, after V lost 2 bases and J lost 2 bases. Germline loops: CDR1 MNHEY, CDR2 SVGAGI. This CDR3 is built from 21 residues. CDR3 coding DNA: TGTGCCAGCAGTTACCCCTCAAGGACTAGCGGGAGGCCCCGTACTCAAGAGACCCAGTACTTC. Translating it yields CASSYPSRTSGRPRTQETQYF.

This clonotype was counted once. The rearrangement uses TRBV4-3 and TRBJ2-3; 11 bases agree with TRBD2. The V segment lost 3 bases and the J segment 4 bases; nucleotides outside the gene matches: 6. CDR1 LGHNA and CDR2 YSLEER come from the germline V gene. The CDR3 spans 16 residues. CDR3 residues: CASSHSLAGASDTQYF. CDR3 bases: TGCGCCAGCAGCCATTCACTAGCGGGAGCATCAGATACGCAGTATTTT.

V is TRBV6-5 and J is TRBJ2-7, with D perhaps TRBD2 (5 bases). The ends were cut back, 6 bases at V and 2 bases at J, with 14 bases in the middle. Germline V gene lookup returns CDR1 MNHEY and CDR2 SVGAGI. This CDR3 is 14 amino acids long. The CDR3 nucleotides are TGTGCCAGCAGCCTAGCCGGATTTGCCTACGAGCAGTACTTC. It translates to CASSLAGFAYEQYF.

For the CDR3, the DNA is TGCAGCGTTGAATTTATGGGCTCCCCCCTTGGGGAGCAGTACTTC. Amino acid sequence: CSVEFMGSPLGEQYF. The genes are TRBV29-1 and TRBJ2-7, with no clear D. There are 15 residues in the CDR3. Germline V lookup: CDR1 SQVTM, CDR2 ANQGSEA. The V end was cut by 2 bases, the J end by 7 bases, with 21 bases between.

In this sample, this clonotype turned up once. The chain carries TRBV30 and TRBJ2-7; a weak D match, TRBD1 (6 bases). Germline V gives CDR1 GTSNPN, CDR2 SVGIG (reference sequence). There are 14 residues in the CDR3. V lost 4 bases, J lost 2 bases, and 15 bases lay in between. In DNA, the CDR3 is TGTGCCTGGACACCTGAGACAGGTCCCTACGAGCAGTACTTC. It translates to CAWTPETGPYEQYF.